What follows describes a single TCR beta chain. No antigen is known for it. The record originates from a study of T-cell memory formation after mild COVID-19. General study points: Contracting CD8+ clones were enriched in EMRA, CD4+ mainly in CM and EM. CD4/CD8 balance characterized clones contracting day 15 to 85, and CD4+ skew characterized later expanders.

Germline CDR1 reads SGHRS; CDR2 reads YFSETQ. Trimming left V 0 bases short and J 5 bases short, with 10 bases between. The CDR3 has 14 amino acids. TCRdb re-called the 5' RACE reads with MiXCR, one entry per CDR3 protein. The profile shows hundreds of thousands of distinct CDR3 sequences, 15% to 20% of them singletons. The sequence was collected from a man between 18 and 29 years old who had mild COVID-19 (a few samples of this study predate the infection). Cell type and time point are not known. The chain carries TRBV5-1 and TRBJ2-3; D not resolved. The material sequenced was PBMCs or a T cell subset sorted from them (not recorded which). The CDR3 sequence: CASSLGQRLDTQYF. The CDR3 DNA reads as TGCGCCAGCAGCTTGGGGCAACGATTAGATACGCAGTATTTT.